This TCR beta chain was documented in a study of CD8 T cells in ankylosing spondylitis. Regarding the study as a whole: The study looked at matched synovial fluid samples from ankylosing spondylitis patients. Disease-linked clones were reported to be significantly enriched there.

After removal of 9 bases from V and 3 bases from J, the junction contained 8 bases not matched to a gene. The CDR3 is 14 residues long. Germline CDR1 and CDR2: SGHRS and YFSETQ. This clonotype is a singleton in its sample. Antigen: not known. TCRdb recomputed calls from the 5' RACE reads with MiXCR, one row per CDR3 protein. The sample has 300,000 to 400,000 distinct CDR3 sequences; approximately 22% are singletons. The clonotype comes from a male donor with ankylosing spondylitis or in good health (not recorded which). Sequenced sample: blood, either unsorted or a sorted T cell fraction (not recorded which). The chain couples TRBV5-1 to TRBJ2-2, with 7 bases aligning to TRBD1. The CDR3 loop is CATTLGTDTGELFF. In DNA form, the CDR3 reads TGCGCCACCACCCTAGGGACAGACACCGGGGAGCTGTTTTTT.